Presented here are 26 T cell receptor beta chains from one specimen sequenced in a study of blood T cells in healthy people across ages. Combining a sample-barcoded 5' primer with a J-beta primer mix, a second PCR ran for roughly 7 to 11 cycles. MiXCR was run by TCRdb on the 5' RACE reads, yielding one entry per CDR3 protein. This repertoire shows 1.5 million or so distinct CDR3 sequences, approximately 43% found once; its top ten account for less than 5%. The source material was blood. All receptors derive from a woman younger than 30 in good health.

This clonotype was counted many times. The chain recombines TRBV20-1 with TRBJ2-7, with 7 bases aligning to TRBD1. Trimming at V came to 6 bases and at J to 1 base, leaving 9 bases not matched to a gene. Germline CDR1 and CDR2: DFQATT and SNEGSKA (reference sequence). The CDR3 has 14 residues. In nucleotides, the CDR3 is TGCAGTGCAGCAAACAGGGGATATTCCTACGAGCAGTACTTC. It codes for CSAANRGYSYEQYF.

This clonotype was seen a handful of times. CDR3 amino acids: CASSLELATDTQYF. CDR3 in DNA: TGTGCCAGCAGCTTAGAACTAGCCACAGATACGCAGTATTTT. The rearrangement joins TRBV7-9 to TRBJ2-3, with D possibly being TRBD2 (6 bases). Trimming removed 1 base at V and 2 bases at J, with 7 bases between. This CDR3 is built from 14 residues. The germline V gene encodes CDR1 SEHNR and CDR2 FQNEAQ (reference sequence).

This clonotype appeared a few times. The rearrangement joins TRBV10-3 to TRBJ2-1; D remains ambiguous. Near its end, the DNA agrees better with TRBJ2-7, so the J call may be wrong. In germline, CDR1 is ENHRY, CDR2 SYGVKD. The CDR3 extends over 16 amino acids. In nucleotides, the CDR3 is TGTGCCATCAGTGAGTCCGGAGCCCCCCGCTACAATGAGCAGTACTTC. This codes for CAISESGAPRYNEQYF.

As for this clonotype: A single base separates this from a much larger clone, so it may be a read error. This chain uses TRBV24-1 with TRBJ2-3; D unclear. From germline, CDR1 is KGHDR and CDR2 SFDVKD. The CDR3 consists of 12 residues. The CDR3 sequence: CAISDAIDTQYF. DNA of the CDR3: TGTGCCATCAGTGATGCCATAGATACGCAGTATTTT.

The chain joins TRBV18 to TRBJ2-1; no definite D call. V lost 0 bases and J lost 5, with 11 bases in between. The CDR3 has 15 amino acids. Looked up from germline, CDR1 is KGHSH and CDR2 is LQKENI. The CDR3 spells CASSPPQKFNNEQFF. The CDR3 DNA follows: TGTGCCAGCTCACCACCTCAGAAGTTCAACAATGAGCAGTTCTTC. Filled out from reference TRBV18 and TRBJ2-1, the complete variable domain reads NAGVMQNPRHLVRRRGQEARLRCSPMKGHSHVYWYRQLPEEGLKFMVYLQKENIIDESGMPKERFSAEFPKEGPSILRIQQVVRGDSAAYFCASSPPQKFNNEQFFGPGTRLTVL.

This chain connects TRBV29-1 to TRBJ2-1; 10 nucleotides match TRBD2. The ends lost 7 bases at V and 3 bases at J; junction bases unmatched: 6. Germline V gives CDR1 SQVTM, CDR2 ANQGSEA. The CDR3 contains 14 residues. The CDR3 loop is CSAAGLANYNEQFF. CDR3 DNA sequence: TGCAGCGCCGCGGGACTAGCGAACTACAATGAGCAGTTCTTC.

The rearrangement joins TRBV4-3 to TRBJ2-7; perhaps TRBD2 as D (6 bases). The CDR3 totals 17 residues. The ends were cut back, 3 bases at V and 7 bases at J, with 25 bases in the middle. The germline gives CDR1 LGHNA, CDR2 YSLEER. The CDR3 loop reads CASSQNKWDCQPREQYF. CDR3 DNA sequence: TGCGCCAGCAGCCAGAACAAATGGGACTGTCAACCGCGGGAGCAGTACTTC.

This clonotype was counted a few times. The rearrangement uses TRBV20-1 and TRBJ1-1; D unresolved. Germline-derived CDR1 and CDR2 are DFQATT and SNEGSKA (reference sequence). The CDR3 sequence is 12 residues long. V was clipped by 3 bases and J by 6 bases, with 11 bases between them. CDR3 loop: CSARKGSPEAFF. The DNA for the CDR3 is TGCAGTGCTAGGAAAGGTTCCCCTGAAGCTTTCTTT.

J is TRBJ2-7 and V is TRBV6-2 or TRBV6-3; TRBD1 or TRBD2 may be the D gene (5 bases each). Trimming left V 2 bases short and J 5 bases short, with 13 bases between. Germline loops: CDR1 MNHEY, CDR2 SVGEGT. CDR3 size: 14 residues. The CDR3 is CASSYPGTKNEQYF. CDR3 DNA sequence: TGTGCCAGCAGTTACCCCGGGACCAAAAACGAGCAGTACTTC.

The chain carries TRBV6-5 and TRBJ1-5; D uncertain. V gave up 8 bases and J gave up 4 bases, with 9 bases separating them. CDR1 is MNHEY and CDR2 is SVGAGI in the germline V gene. The CDR3 runs to 12 residues. CDR3 residues: CASGKLNQPQHF. The CDR3 coding sequence is TGTGCCAGCGGGAAGCTAAATCAGCCCCAGCATTTT.

This clonotype was seen a few times. This chain joins TRBV4-3 and TRBJ2-5; D gene ambiguous. The ends were cut back, 0 bases at V and 3 bases at J, with 11 bases in the middle. CDR1 is LGHNA, CDR2 YSLEER, per germline. CDR3 length equals 15 residues. CDR3 bases: TGCGCCAGCAGCCAAGATTTCGTGGCGGAAGAGACCCAGTACTTC. Its translation: CASSQDFVAEETQYF.

This chain connects TRBV6-2 or TRBV6-3 to TRBJ1-2; D is uncertain. The CDR3 loop spans 14 amino acids. The V gene's germline CDR1 is MNHEY and CDR2 SVGEGT. Deletions cut 0 bases from V and 8 bases from J, with 13 bases between. Here the CDR3 reads CASSYSMKAQGYTF. The CDR3 DNA follows: TGTGCCAGCAGTTACTCGATGAAGGCTCAGGGCTACACCTTC.

The V gene is TRBV7-9, the J gene TRBJ2-7, with D perhaps given as TRBD1 or TRBD2 (6 bases each). CDR3 size: 15 residues. V was trimmed by 2 bases and J by 8 bases, leaving 19 bases between them. Germline CDR1 is SEHNR and CDR2 is FQNEAQ (reference sequence). CDR3: CASSLTRLGAGKQYF. DNA for the CDR3: TGTGCCAGCAGCTTAACCCGACTGGGGGCGGGGAAGCAGTACTTC. The variable domain in full, completed from reference TRBV7-9 and TRBJ2-7, reads DTGVSQNPRHKITKRGQNVTFRCDPISEHNRLYWYRQTLGQGPEFLTYFQNEAQLEKSRLLSDRFSAERPKGSFSTLEIQRTEQGDSAMYLCASSLTRLGAGKQYFGPGTRLTVT.

In its sample, this clonotype was seen many times. This chain uses TRBV18 with TRBJ2-7; possible D gene TRBD1, 6 bases. CDR1 and CDR2 from the germline V gene are KGHSH and LQKENI. This CDR3 contains 15 residues. V lost 4 bases and J lost 2, with 15 bases in between. CDR3 in amino acids: CASSRDADSPYEQYF. The CDR3 nucleotides read TGTGCCAGCTCACGAGACGCGGACAGTCCCTACGAGCAGTACTTC.

The chain combines TRBV4-3 with TRBJ2-3, with D unresolved. Germline CDR1 reads LGHNA; CDR2 reads YSLEER. This CDR3 is built from 13 residues. V dropped 0 bases and J dropped 10 bases, with 11 bases sitting between them. This CDR3 is CASSQDKRRAQYF. CDR3 DNA: TGCGCCAGCAGCCAAGATAAGAGACGCGCGCAGTATTTT.

This clonotype was counted once. Its ends do not fully match the called genes, so a read error is possible. V usage is TRBV25-1 and J usage is TRBJ2-1; TRBD2 aligns across 14 bases. Germline V CDR1 and CDR2: MGHDK, SYGVNS. This CDR3 is built from 15 residues. The CDR3 bases are TGTGTCAGCAGTGGACTAGCGGGAGGCCCCAATGAGCAGTTCTTC. It is translated as CVSSGLAGGPNEQFF.

The chain carries TRBV11-2 and TRBJ2-1; maybe TRBD1 (6 bases). With 3 bases removed from V and 6 bases from J, the gap between germline ends came to 12 bases. The CDR3 totals 14 residues. Germline CDR1 is SGHAT and CDR2 is FQNNGV. CDR3 DNA sequence: TGTGCCAGCAGCTTTGACAGGTCCCCCAATGAGCAGTTCTTC. The encoded protein is CASSFDRSPNEQFF.

Comments on this clonotype: A junction end diverges from the germline sequence, so it may reflect a read error. J is TRBJ1-3 and V is TRBV10-3; TRBD1 agrees at 8 bases. The CDR3 consists of 11 residues. The germline CDR1 and CDR2 sequences are ENHRY and SYGVKD. CDR3 in amino acids: CAIGTGNAIYF. For the CDR3, the DNA is TGTGCCATCGGGACAGGAAACGCCATATATTTT.

The chain carries TRBV6-6 and TRBJ2-6; D uncertain. V was clipped by 0 bases and J by 0 bases, with 9 bases between them. Germline CDR1 MNHNY, CDR2 SVGAGI (reference sequence). The CDR3 is 17 residues long. CDR3 DNA sequence: TGTGCCAGCAGTTACTCGTTGCGCTCCTCTGGGGCCAACGTCCTGACTTTC. It translates to CASSYSLRSSGANVLTF.

The gene calls are TRBV10-3 and TRBJ2-6; the match to TRBD1 covers 7 bases. The CDR3 consists of 18 residues. V dropped 6 bases and J dropped 0; count of bases not matched to a gene: 11. Germline V gene lookup returns CDR1 ENHRY and CDR2 SYGVKD. The CDR3 DNA reads as TGTGCCATCAGCAGGACAGGCCCCTCACCCTCTGGGGCCAACGTCCTGACTTTC. Amino acids: CAISRTGPSPSGANVLTF.

V gene TRBV20-1 combines with J gene TRBJ2-4; tentative D call: TRBD2 (6 bases). Trimming removed 3 bases at V and 13 bases at J, with 22 bases between. The CDR3 runs to 14 residues. Germline V CDR1 and CDR2: DFQATT, SNEGSKA (reference sequence). In DNA, the CDR3 is TGCAGTGCTAGGGGTCGGGACTTAGAGTGGGCCCAGTACTTC. This codes for CSARGRDLEWAQYF.

This clonotype was seen ten or more times. The chain has TRBV6-2 or TRBV6-3 and TRBJ2-7; D not resolved. V was cut by 2 bases and J by 7 bases, with 15 bases left in between. Germline CDR1 MNHEY, CDR2 SVGEGT. The CDR3 spans 14 residues. The CDR3 loop reads CASSYQSAVNEQYF. The DNA for the CDR3 is TGTGCCAGCAGTTACCAGTCTGCGGTTAATGAGCAGTACTTC.

To note about this clonotype: A junction end diverges from the germline sequence, so it may reflect a read error. The rearrangement joins TRBV6-1 to TRBJ2-2; 9 positions agree with TRBD1. The CDR3 sequence is 15 residues long. In germline, CDR1 is MNHNS, CDR2 SASEGT. The CDR3 region has the DNA TGTGCCACCAGAAGTGGGACAGGGAACTCCGGGGAGCTGTTTTTT. As protein: CATRSGTGNSGELFF.

Comment on this clonotype: Possible read error: a much larger clone is one base away. CDR3 nucleotide sequence: TGTGCCAGCAGTGACTCATCTTGGGACGAGCAGTACTTC. It translates to CASSDSSWDEQYF. This sequence joins TRBV6-5 and TRBJ2-7; D ambiguous. The germline CDR1 and CDR2 sequences are MNHEY and SVGAGI. This CDR3 is 13 amino acids long.

The genes are TRBV6-5 and TRBJ2-2; TRBD2 matches at 13 bases. Trimming at V came to 5 bases and at J to 1 base, leaving 7 bases not matched to a gene. Germline V CDR1 and CDR2: MNHEY, SVGAGI. The length of the CDR3 is 18 residues. CDR3 sequence: CASSVLAGGRGNTGELFF. Here the CDR3 DNA reads TGTGCCAGCAGTGTACTAGCGGGGGGGCGAGGGAACACCGGGGAGCTGTTTTTT.

This clonotype was counted only a few times. The rearrangement joins TRBV13 to TRBJ2-3; D is unclear. The CDR3 has 12 residues. Germline V gene data show CDR1 as PRHDT and CDR2 as FYEKMQ (reference sequence). The germline V and J ends were trimmed by 5 bases and 6 bases, with 9 bases remaining between them. The CDR3 coding sequence is TGTGCCAGCAGCCCCTTTCCGGATACGCAGTATTTT. It translates to CASSPFPDTQYF.